This section outlines one T cell receptor beta chain sequence together with its context. Deep was the level at which the assay was run. Method: immunoSEQ multiplex PCR; TCRdb's copy keeps in-frame clones and lacks some. Of some 690,000 clones listed, about 90% are singletons. The sample is drawn from a study of shared clonotypes between healthy human individuals. There are 16 residues in the CDR3. V was clipped by 2 bases and J by 5 bases; unmatched bases: 4. Germline loops: CDR1 SGHDN, CDR2 FVKESK. This TCR was sampled from a man between 18 and 29 years old in good health. Some clones in this sample may be carry-over from other donors' samples. Sequenced sample: memory CD8+ T cells from PBMCs. Stated subset: CD45RO+ cells pooled with CCR7-negative TemRA cells. The chain uses TRBV14 and TRBJ2-7; 15 bases match TRBD2. Here the CDR3 reads CASSQTGTSGRNEQYF. In DNA form, the CDR3 reads TGTGCCAGCAGCCAAACCGGGACTAGCGGGAGGAACGAGCAGTACTTC.